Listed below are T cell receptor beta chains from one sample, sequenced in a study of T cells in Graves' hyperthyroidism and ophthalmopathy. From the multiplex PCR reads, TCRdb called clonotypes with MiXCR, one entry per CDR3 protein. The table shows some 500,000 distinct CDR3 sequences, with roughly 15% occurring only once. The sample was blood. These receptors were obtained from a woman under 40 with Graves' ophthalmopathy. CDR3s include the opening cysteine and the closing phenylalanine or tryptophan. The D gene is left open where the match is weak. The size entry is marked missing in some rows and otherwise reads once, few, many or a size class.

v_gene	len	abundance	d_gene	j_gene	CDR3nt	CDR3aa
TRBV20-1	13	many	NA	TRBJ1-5	TGCAGTGTTAAGGAGGAGCTCGAACAGCCCCAGCATTTT	CSVKEELEQPQHF
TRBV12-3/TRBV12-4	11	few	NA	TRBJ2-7	TGTGCCAGGGCCGGGGAATACGAGCAGTACTTC	CARAGEYEQYF
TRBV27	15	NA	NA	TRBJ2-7	TGTGCCAGCAGTTTAATAGGCTCGGGGGACTACGAGCAGTACTTC	CASSLIGSGDYEQYF
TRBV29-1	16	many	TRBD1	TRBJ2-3	TGCAGCGTTGAAGATCCCACAGGGGTCGGCACAGATACGCAGTATTTT	CSVEDPTGVGTDTQYF
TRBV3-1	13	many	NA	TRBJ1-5	TGTGCCAGCAGCCAAGGGTTGTATCAGCCCCAGCATTTT	CASSQGLYQPQHF
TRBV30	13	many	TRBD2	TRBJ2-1	TGTGCCTGGAGTGTACGGCCTAGCGGAGAGCAGTTCTTC	CAWSVRPSGEQFF
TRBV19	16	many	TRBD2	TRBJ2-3	TGTGCCAGTAGTACAGCGGGAGCCTCAAGCACAGATACGCAGTATTTT	CASSTAGASSTDTQYF
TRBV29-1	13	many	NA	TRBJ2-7	TGCAGCGCCGCCGGGACATCGATCGGGGAGCAGTACTTC	CSAAGTSIGEQYF
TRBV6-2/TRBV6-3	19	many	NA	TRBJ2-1	TGTGCCAGCAGTACTAGGGCTAGCGTACGCCTACGACGCTCAAATGAGCAGTTCTTC	CASSTRASVRLRRSNEQFF
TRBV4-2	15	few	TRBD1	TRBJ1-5	TGTGCCAGCAGCAAGGAACAGGGGAGTAATCAGCCCCAGCATTTT	CASSKEQGSNQPQHF
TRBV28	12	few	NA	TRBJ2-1	TGTGCCAGCACCTCTCAGGGGACTGAGCAGTTCTTC	CASTSQGTEQFF
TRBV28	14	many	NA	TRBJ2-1	TGTGCCAGCCCTTCCGGCCCCCCCATGAATGAGCAGTTCTTC	CASPSGPPMNEQFF
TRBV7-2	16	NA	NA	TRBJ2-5	TGTGCCAGCAGCTCAGGAAAAGGGGTGTTAGGAGAGACCCAGTACTTC	CASSSGKGVLGETQYF
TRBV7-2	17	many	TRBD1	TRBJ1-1	TGTGCCAGCAGCTTAGTCTCGACAGGGTATATGAACACTGAAGCTTTCTTT	CASSLVSTGYMNTEAFF
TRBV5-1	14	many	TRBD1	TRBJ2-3	TGCGCCAGCAGCGCGGACAGGTTCACAGATACGCAGTATTTT	CASSADRFTDTQYF
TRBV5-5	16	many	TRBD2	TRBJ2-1	TGTGCCAGCAGCTTGGCCGGGGAGCGGGGCCACAATGAGCAGTTCTTC	CASSLAGERGHNEQFF
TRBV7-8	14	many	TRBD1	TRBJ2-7	TGTGCCACGACTCCCGGGACAGGGGGCTACGAGCAGTACTTC	CATTPGTGGYEQYF
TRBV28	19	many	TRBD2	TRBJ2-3	TGTGCCAGCAGTCTGCCGTCTACCCGGACTAGCGGGAGATTGGATACGCAGTATTTT	CASSLPSTRTSGRLDTQYF
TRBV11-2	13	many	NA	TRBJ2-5	TGTGCCAGCAGCTCTGATTGGAGAGAGACCCAGTACTTC	CASSSDWRETQYF
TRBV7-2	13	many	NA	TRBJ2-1	TGTGCCAGCAGCACGACTCCGCGGGGCGAGCAGTTCTTC	CASSTTPRGEQFF
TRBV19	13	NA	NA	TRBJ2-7	TGTGCCAGTAGTAATGGGGGAGACTACGAGCAGTACTTC	CASSNGGDYEQYF
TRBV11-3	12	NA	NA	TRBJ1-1	TGTGCCAGCAGCTTGGGGCATGATAAAGCTTTCTTT	CASSLGHDKAFF
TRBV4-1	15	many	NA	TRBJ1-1	TGCGCCAGCAGCCAAACTGGACGGAGACGGGCTGAAGCTTTCTTT	CASSQTGRRRAEAFF
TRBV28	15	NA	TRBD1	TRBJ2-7	TGTGCCAGCAGGATCGGGACAGGGGGCTATTACGAGCAGTACTTC	CASRIGTGGYYEQYF
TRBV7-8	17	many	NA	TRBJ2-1	TGTGCCAGCAGCTTGGGCAGTTTTGGCAGTCGATACGATGAGCAGTTCTTC	CASSLGSFGSRYDEQFF
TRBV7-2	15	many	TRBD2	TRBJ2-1	TGTGCCAGCAGCCCGAGGACTAGCGGGAATCTTGAGCAGTTCTTC	CASSPRTSGNLEQFF
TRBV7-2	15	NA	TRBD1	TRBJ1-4	TGTGCCAGCTCACCAGACCAGGGGGCGTATGAAAAACTGTTTTTT	CASSPDQGAYEKLFF
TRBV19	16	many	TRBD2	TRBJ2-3	TGTGCCAGTAGTAGGGCGGCCAGCGGGAGAACAGATACGCAGTATTTT	CASSRAASGRTDTQYF
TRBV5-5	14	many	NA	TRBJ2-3	TGTGCCAGCAGCGTGGTGGAGACCGCAGATACGCAGTATTTT	CASSVVETADTQYF
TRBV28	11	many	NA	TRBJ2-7	TGTGCCAGCCGGGGTTCCTACGAGCAGTACTTC	CASRGSYEQYF
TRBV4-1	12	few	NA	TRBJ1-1	TGCGCCAGCAGCGACCCAGGGACTGAAGCTTTCTTT	CASSDPGTEAFF
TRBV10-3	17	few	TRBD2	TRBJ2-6	TGTGCCATCACCGGACTAGCGGGAAACTCTGGGGCCAACGTCCTGACTTTC	CAITGLAGNSGANVLTF
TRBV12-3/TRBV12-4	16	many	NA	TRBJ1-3	TGTGCCAGCAGTTTAGCTTCTGGGGGGCCTGGAAACACCATATATTTT	CASSLASGGPGNTIYF
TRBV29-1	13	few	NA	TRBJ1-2	TGCAGCGCGCACAGGGTCTTTAGCTATGGCTACACCTTC	CSAHRVFSYGYTF
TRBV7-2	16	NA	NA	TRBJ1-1	TGTGCCAGCAGCTTATGGGGGGGGGAGACCCACACTGAAGCTTTCTTT	CASSLWGGETHTEAFF
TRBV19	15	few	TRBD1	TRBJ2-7	TGTGCCAGTAGTATTGAGGACAGGCCTCTGTACGAGCAGTACTTC	CASSIEDRPLYEQYF
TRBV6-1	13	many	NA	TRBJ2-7	TGTGCCAGCAGTGACAGGGTTGGGTACGAGCAGTACTTC	CASSDRVGYEQYF
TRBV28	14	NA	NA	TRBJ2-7	TGTGCCAGCAGTTTTATTCAGGGCGCCTACGAGCAGTACTTC	CASSFIQGAYEQYF
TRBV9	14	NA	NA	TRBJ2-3	TGTGCCAGCAGCGAGACGCCCCAGGCCTCTACGCAGTATTTT	CASSETPQASTQYF
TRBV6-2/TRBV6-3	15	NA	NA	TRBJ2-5	TGTGCCAGCAGCCAGGGACTTTTGTTTCAAGAGACCCAGTACTTC	CASSQGLLFQETQYF
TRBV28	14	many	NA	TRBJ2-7	TGTGCCAGCAGTAGGACGGACTCTGCCTACGAGCAGTACTTC	CASSRTDSAYEQYF
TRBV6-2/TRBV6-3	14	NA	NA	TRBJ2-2	TGTGCCAGCAGTTTTACGGTCAGGGGCCGGGAGCTGTTTTTT	CASSFTVRGRELFF
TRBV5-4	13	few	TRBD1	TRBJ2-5	TGTGCCAGCAGGTCGACAGGGACAGAGACCCAGTACTTC	CASRSTGTETQYF
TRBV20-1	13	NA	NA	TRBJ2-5	TGCAGTGCTAGTAAAGGCCCGGTTGAGACCCAGTACTTC	CSASKGPVETQYF
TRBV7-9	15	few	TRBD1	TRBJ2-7	TGTGCCAGCAGCGGGGTGGACAGGGCCGTCTACGAGCAGTACTTC	CASSGVDRAVYEQYF
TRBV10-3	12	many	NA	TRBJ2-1	TGTGCCATCAGTGAGACCAGTGATGAGCAGTTCTTC	CAISETSDEQFF
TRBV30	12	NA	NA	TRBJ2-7	TGTGCCTGGAGCAGGAGCTCCTACGAGCAGTACTTC	CAWSRSSYEQYF
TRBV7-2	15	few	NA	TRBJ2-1	TGTGCCAGCAGCCCACGAGGGGGCGGGAGTACTGAGCAGTTCTTC	CASSPRGGGSTEQFF
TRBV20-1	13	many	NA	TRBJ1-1	TGCAGTGCTAGACTCCAGTCGAACACTGAAGCTTTCTTT	CSARLQSNTEAFF